This is a list of T cell receptor beta chains from one sample in a study of identifying expanded T cells in peripheral blood. Libraries were prepared by immunoSEQ multiplex PCR; TCRdb keeps only in-frame clonotypes and omits some of them. The sample records 97,000 or so clones, roughly 88% being singletons. The sample was blood. Every receptor here comes from a person aged 18 to 69 in good health. CDR3s include the opening cysteine and the closing phenylalanine or tryptophan. D genes are given only for firm matches. Some rows mark clone size as missing; the rest say once, few, many or name a class of expanded clone.

CDR3 protein | CDR3 DNA | J gene | D gene | V gene | clone size
CASSLMGSSYNEQFF | TGTGCCAGCAGTTTAATGGGGAGCTCCTACAATGAGCAGTTCTTC | TRBJ2-1 | - | TRBV28 | once
CASSAESGVEQFF | TGTGCCAGCAGCGCCGAATCGGGAGTTGAGCAGTTCTTC | TRBJ2-1 | - | TRBV9 | -
CASSQEPGRDTEAFF | TGTGCCAGCAGCCAAGAACCAGGGAGGGATACTGAAGCTTTCTTT | TRBJ1-1 | - | TRBV4-2 | -
CASSQTGGAGQPQHF | TGCGCCAGCAGCCAAACAGGGGGCGCGGGCCAGCCCCAGCATTTT | TRBJ1-5 | TRBD1 | TRBV4-1 | -
CASSSTSGRGEQYF | TGTGCCAGCTCATCGACTAGCGGGAGAGGCGAGCAGTACTTC | TRBJ2-7 | TRBD2 | TRBV18 | -
CASSLTERNTEAFF | TGTGCCAGCAGCTTAACGGAGAGGAACACTGAAGCTTTCTTT | TRBJ1-1 | - | TRBV7-3 | once
CASSSLTDTQYF | TGCGCCAGCAGCTCTCTCACAGATACGCAGTATTTT | TRBJ2-3 | - | TRBV5-1 | -
CASSVDLGGLGQPQHF | TGTGCCAGCAGCGTAGACTTGGGGGGCTTAGGGCAGCCCCAGCATTTT | TRBJ1-5 | - | TRBV9 | -
CSATLQRSYNEQFF | TGCAGCGCTACCTTGCAGCGGTCCTACAATGAGCAGTTCTTC | TRBJ2-1 | - | TRBV29-1 | once
CASSSGQTYEQYF | TGTGCCAGCAGCTCGGGACAGACATACGAGCAGTACTTC | TRBJ2-7 | TRBD1 | TRBV7-2 | -
CSVSPSGSQETQYF | TGCAGCGTTAGTCCTAGCGGGAGCCAAGAGACCCAGTACTTC | TRBJ2-5 | TRBD2 | TRBV29-1 | -
CASRKGGDMKYEQYF | TGTGCCAGCAGAAAAGGGGGCGATATGAAATACGAGCAGTACTTC | TRBJ2-7 | TRBD1 | TRBV6-1 | -
CASNPINSETQYF | TGTGCCAGCAACCCTATCAACTCGGAGACCCAGTACTTC | TRBJ2-5 | - | TRBV5-4 | -
CASSVDGRGNQPQHF | TGTGCCAGCAGCGTAGACGGGAGAGGCAATCAGCCCCAGCATTTT | TRBJ1-5 | - | TRBV9 | -
CASSEALQGISYYGYTF | TGTGCCAGCAGTGAAGCGCTTCAAGGGATCTCCTACTATGGCTACACCTTC | TRBJ1-2 | - | TRBV2 | once
CASSLTRVTTDTQYF | TGCGCCAGCAGCTTGACCAGGGTAACGACAGATACGCAGTATTTT | TRBJ2-3 | - | TRBV5-1 | -
CASSLEAGGRNEQFF | TGTGCCAGCAGCTTAGAGGCAGGGGGTAGGAATGAGCAGTTCTTC | TRBJ2-1 | TRBD1 | TRBV11-3 | -
CASSLTGQRNTEAFF | TGTGCCAGCAGCTTAACGGGACAGAGGAACACTGAAGCTTTCTTT | TRBJ1-1 | TRBD1 | TRBV5-5 | -
CASVFGELFF | TGTGCCAGCGTTTTCGGGGAGCTGTTTTTT | TRBJ2-2 | - | TRBV2 | -
CASSQETGRAFF | TGCGCCAGCAGCCAAGAGACAGGGCGGGCTTTCTTT | TRBJ1-1 | TRBD1 | TRBV4-1 | many
CASSPGTGGGSYNEQFF | TGTGCCAGCTCACCAGGGACAGGGGGTGGCTCCTACAATGAGCAGTTCTTC | TRBJ2-1 | TRBD1 | TRBV18 | once
CASSFTGNGYTF | TGTGCCAGCAGCTTCACTGGAAATGGCTACACCTTC | TRBJ1-2 | - | TRBV11-2 | few
CASSRSRGGGEQYF | TGTGCCAGCAGCCGCTCCAGGGGCGGGGGCGAGCAGTACTTC | TRBJ2-7 | - | TRBV11-3 | -
CASSAPRLAGSDTQYF | TGTGCCAGCAGCGCGCCCCGGCTAGCGGGTTCCGATACGCAGTATTTT | TRBJ2-3 | TRBD2 | TRBV5-6 | -
CASSSRGRVDFENSPLHF | TGTGCCAGCAGCTCCAGGGGCAGGGTGGATTTTGAGAATTCACCCCTCCACTTT | TRBJ1-6 | - | TRBV7-9 | -
CASSPGLAGGETQYF | TGTGCCAGCAGTCCCGGACTAGCGGGAGGAGAGACCCAGTACTTC | TRBJ2-5 | TRBD2 | TRBV28 | once
CAIGGGKGSNQPQHF | TGTGCCATCGGGGGAGGGAAGGGAAGCAATCAGCCCCAGCATTTT | TRBJ1-5 | - | TRBV10-3 | once
CASSQRGTGDYEQYF | TGTGCCAGCAGCCAAAGGGGTACAGGGGATTACGAGCAGTACTTC | TRBJ2-7 | TRBD1 | TRBV14 | -
CASNLDRSENIQYF | TGTGCCAGCAACCTAGACAGGAGTGAAAACATTCAGTACTTC | TRBJ2-4 | - | TRBV11-2 | -